This T cell receptor beta chain was captured by sequencing in a study of T cell repertoires in cytomegalovirus infection. Across the study: Public TCR beta signatures provided an indication of both CMV infection and a matching HLA type.

This clonotype showed up just a few times. V lost 3 bases and J 4 bases, leaving 6 bases between the germline ends. CDR1 is LNHDA and CDR2 is SQIVND in the germline V gene (reference sequence). CDR3 length: 12 residues. MiXCR was run by TCRdb on the reads, yielding one entry per CDR3 protein. The repertoire has approximately 500,000 distinct CDR3 sequences, 26% of them found once; the top ten carry about 12%. Sequenced: PBMCs. The source is a human donor in good health (CMV status not recorded). Some clones in this sample may be carry-over from other donors' samples. The gene calls are TRBV19 and TRBJ1-1; no reliable D call. This CDR3 is CASSMRGTEAFF. The CDR3 region has the DNA TGTGCCAGTAGTATGAGAGGCACTGAAGCTTTCTTT.